These 27 T cell receptor beta chains were sequenced from one sample in a study of blood T cells in healthy people across ages. Alongside a J-beta primer mix, a sample-barcoded 5' primer served in a second PCR lasting about 7 to 12 cycles. TCRdb called the 5' RACE reads again in MiXCR, with one record for every CDR3 protein. Of 850,000 to 1,100,000 distinct CDR3 sequences in the sample, roughly two fifths were seen once. The sample taken for sequencing was blood. These receptors all come from a man aged 18 to 30 in good health.

This chain connects TRBV7-6 to TRBJ2-4; D is perhaps TRBD1 (7 bases). Trimming cost V 11 bases and J 5 bases, with 16 bases left between them. Germline CDR1 is SGHVS and CDR2 is FNYEAQ. The CDR3 consists of 13 residues. CDR3 in amino acids: CASGGTGENIQYF. CDR3 in DNA: TGTGCCTCCGGGGGCACAGGGGAAAACATTCAGTACTTC. The complete variable domain, with remaining parts taken from reference TRBV7-6 and TRBJ2-4, reads GAGVSQSPRYKVTKRGQDVALRCDPISGHVSLYWYRQALGQGPEFLTYFNYEAQQDKSGLPNDRFSAERPEGSISTLTIQRTEQRDSAMYRCASGGTGENIQYFGAGTRLSVL.

This sequence joins TRBV7-9 and TRBJ1-6, with a weak D call TRBD1 (5 bases). Per the germline V gene, CDR1 is SEHNR and CDR2 is FQNEAQ (reference sequence). CDR3 length: 14 residues. With 4 bases removed from V and 8 bases from J, the gap between germline ends came to 12 bases. In nucleotides, the CDR3 is TGTGCCAGCAGCTCGGGGGTTGAGTATTCACCCCTCCACTTT. Translating gives CASSSGVEYSPLHF.

The V call is TRBV3-1, the J call TRBJ2-3, with 10 positions matching TRBD1. Looked up from germline, CDR1 is LGHDT and CDR2 is YNNKEL (reference sequence). CDR3 length: 15 residues. With 4 bases clipped from V and 7 bases from J, the junction kept 8 bases outside the gene matches. The CDR3, as DNA: TGTGCCAGCAGCCGAAGGGGACAGGGGAAAAATACGCAGTATTTT. It yields the protein CASSRRGQGKNTQYF.

The chain uses TRBV9 and TRBJ2-1; D not certain. The DNA matches TRBJ2-7 better at its end, which makes the J call doubtful. The CDR3 consists of 15 residues. Germline loops: CDR1 SGDLS, CDR2 YYNGEE. The DNA for the CDR3 is TGTGCCAGCAGCTCTTGGAGCAGCTCCTACAATGAGCAGTACTTC. Protein: CASSSWSSSYNEQYF.

The V gene is TRBV4-3, the J gene TRBJ2-1, with a weak D call TRBD2 (5 bases). The CDR3 is 15 amino acids. Germline CDR1 LGHNA, CDR2 YSLEER. V was pared by 4 bases and J by 7 bases, with 17 bases between. The CDR3 coding sequence is TGCGCCAGCAGCCGGGGAGACTATGAGAAAAATGAGCAGTTCTTC. This codes for CASSRGDYEKNEQFF.

In its sample, this clonotype was seen a few times. The chain has TRBV12-3 or TRBV12-4 and TRBJ2-3; D could derive from TRBD1 or TRBD2 (6 bases each). The CDR3 contains 15 residues. V was shortened by 7 bases and J by 3 bases, with 17 bases between the two germline ends. This chain's CDR3 is CASNLRGLLTDTQYF. Written as DNA, the CDR3 is TGTGCCAGCAACCTCCGGGGGCTCTTGACAGATACGCAGTATTTT.

There are many counts of this clonotype. This sequence joins TRBV7-8 and TRBJ2-1, with D unclear. Trimming pared 0 bases from V and 3 bases from J, leaving 15 bases between. Germline-derived CDR1 and CDR2 are SGHVS and FQNEAQ. There are 17 residues in the CDR3. The CDR3 DNA reads as TGTGCCAGCAGCTTAGCGCATCCGTACAGAGGCTACAATGAGCAGTTCTTC. It translates to CASSLAHPYRGYNEQFF.

The J gene is TRBJ2-2, the V gene TRBV20-1; 7 nucleotides line up with TRBD1. V lost 6 bases, J lost 0 bases, and 4 bases stayed unmatched. CDR1 is DFQATT and CDR2 is SNEGSKA in the germline V gene (reference sequence). CDR3 size: 14 residues. The CDR3 spells CSARGTANTGELFF. CDR3 nucleotide sequence: TGCAGTGCAAGGGGGACAGCGAACACCGGGGAGCTGTTTTTT.

About this clonotype itself: Given a much more abundant clone one base away, this may be a read error. The chain uses TRBV28 and TRBJ2-3; 8 positions agree with TRBD1. The CDR3 spans 14 residues. Trimming took 10 bases from V and 2 from J; bases not matched to a gene: 8. Germline CDR1 reads MDHEN; CDR2 reads SYDVKM. The CDR3 nucleotides are TGTGCCAACAGCCGGGACAGGACCACAGATACGCAGTATTTT. Translated, it gives CANSRDRTTDTQYF.

This sequence joins TRBV5-5 and TRBJ2-2, with TRBD1 identical over 8 bases. CDR3 length: 15 residues. Per the germline V gene, CDR1 is SGHKS and CDR2 is YYEKEE (reference sequence). The V and J ends lost 4 bases and 1 base, in that order; junction bases with no gene match: 3. CDR3 nucleotides: TGTGCCAGCAGCAGAGGACAGGGGAACACCGGGGAGCTGTTTTTT. It encodes CASSRGQGNTGELFF.

The J gene is TRBJ2-3, the V gene TRBV20-1; D may be TRBD1 (6 bases). The CDR3 runs 15 residues. Looked up from germline, CDR1 is DFQATT and CDR2 is SNEGSKA (reference sequence). Trimming shortened V by 3 bases and J by 3 bases, and 16 bases separated the two germline ends. The CDR3 sequence is CSARGSGVVTDTQYF. DNA of the CDR3: TGCAGTGCTAGGGGGTCAGGGGTAGTGACAGATACGCAGTATTTT.

The chain combines TRBV29-1 with TRBJ1-2; TRBD1 matches 7 bases. Germline lookup yields CDR1 SQVTM and CDR2 ANQGSEA. The J segment lost 6 bases and the V segment lost 7 bases, leaving 14 bases of the junction unmatched. This CDR3 region has 14 residues. The CDR3 is CSAIQVGRGDGYTF. DNA of the CDR3: TGCAGCGCTATACAAGTCGGCAGGGGGGATGGCTACACCTTC.

V gene TRBV2 combines with J gene TRBJ2-3; D uncertain. CDR1 SNHLY and CDR2 FYNNEI come from the germline V gene. V lost 7 bases to trimming and J lost 3 bases, with 14 bases between them. The CDR3 totals 14 residues. The chain's CDR3 is CASNTAFLTDTQYF. In DNA, the CDR3 is TGTGCCAGCAACACAGCATTCTTGACAGATACGCAGTATTTT.

Concerning this clonotype itself: This may arise from a read error, as a much more abundant clone is one base away. The chain is built from TRBV29-1 and TRBJ2-3, with 9 nucleotides matching TRBD1. The CDR3 consists of 17 residues. From germline, CDR1 is SQVTM and CDR2 ANQGSEA. The chain's CDR3 is CGVDPGQGKGNTDTQYF. The CDR3 coding sequence is TGCGGCGTTGACCCGGGACAGGGAAAGGGAAACACAGATACGCAGTATTTT.

This clonotype came up a few times. The genes are TRBV9 and TRBJ1-1, with no clear D. Germline CDR1 and CDR2: SGDLS and YYNGEE. Trimming pared 3 bases from V and 3 bases from J, leaving 9 bases between. The CDR3 totals 13 residues. The DNA for the CDR3 is TGTGCCAGCAGCGGTAGGATATACACTGAAGCTTTCTTT. Its translation is CASSGRIYTEAFF.

The V gene is TRBV28, the J gene TRBJ2-5; no firm D call. CDR1 MDHEN and CDR2 SYDVKM come from the germline V gene. The CDR3 has 16 residues. Trimming took 1 base from V and 2 from J, leaving 14 bases between them. The CDR3 loop is CASSLSNDPAQETQYF. In nucleotides, the CDR3 is TGTGCCAGCAGTTTATCCAACGACCCCGCTCAAGAGACCCAGTACTTC.

This chain joins TRBV6-6 and TRBJ2-3, with 13 bases matching TRBD2. CDR1 MNHNY and CDR2 SVGAGI come from the germline V gene (reference sequence). The CDR3 totals 16 residues. V was pared by 6 bases and J by 9 bases, with 12 bases of the junction left unmatched. The CDR3 region has the DNA TGTGCCAGCAGCCAACGCAGGACTAGCGGGGGAGGGACGCAGTATTTT. Its protein is CASSQRRTSGGGTQYF.

This chain uses TRBV6-2 or TRBV6-3 with TRBJ2-7; D tentatively fits TRBD1 or TRBD2 (5 bases each). TRBJ2-5 matches the DNA end more closely, so the J call is doubtful. Germline CDR1 reads MNHEY; CDR2 reads SVGEGT. This CDR3 region has 13 residues. CDR3 in DNA: TGTGCCAGCACCGACCAGGGACGGGAGACCCAGTACTTC. It encodes CASTDQGRETQYF.

This clonotype was observed a handful of times. The chain is built from TRBV12-3 or TRBV12-4 and TRBJ2-1, with TRBD2 as a possible D gene (6 bases). V dropped 5 bases and J dropped 3 bases, with 14 bases sitting between them. The CDR3 spans 15 residues. CDR3 bases: TGTGCCAGCAGTGGGGGGAACACCTACTACAATGAGCAGTTCTTC. Encoded protein: CASSGGNTYYNEQFF.

V and J are TRBV11-2 and TRBJ1-4, with TRBD1 as a possible D gene (5 bases). Germline V gene data show CDR1 as SGHAT and CDR2 as FQNNGV. This CDR3 spans 17 amino acids. Trimming removed 4 bases at V and 7 bases at J, with 22 bases between. Here the CDR3 reads CASSWPGQGHLAEKLFF. DNA for the CDR3: TGTGCCAGCAGCTGGCCGGGGCAGGGCCACTTGGCTGAAAAACTGTTTTTT.

This clonotype was detected a few times. The rearrangement links TRBV20-1 to TRBJ2-5; TRBD2 matches at 8 bases. The V segment lost 0 bases and the J segment 7 bases; nucleotides outside the gene matches: 10. Germline V gene sequence: CDR1 DFQATT, CDR2 SNEGSKA (reference sequence). The CDR3 extends over 15 amino acids. For the CDR3, the DNA is TGCAGTGCTAGAGATAGAAAGGGACTAGGTGGGACCCAGTACTTC. It translates to CSARDRKGLGGTQYF.

This chain links TRBV20-1 with TRBJ2-1; 14 nucleotides align to TRBD2. The CDR3 extends over 19 amino acids. Per the germline V gene, CDR1 is DFQATT and CDR2 is SNEGSKA (reference sequence). J gave up 0 bases and V 1 base, and 8 bases lay outside the gene matches. CDR3 residues: CSARAGTSGGSSSYNEQFF. The CDR3 DNA reads as TGCAGTGCTAGAGCAGGGACTAGCGGGGGCTCCAGCTCCTACAATGAGCAGTTCTTC.

This clonotype has just a few counts. V and J are TRBV9 and TRBJ1-2; D uncertain. CDR1 is SGDLS, CDR2 YYNGEE, per germline. The CDR3 loop spans 13 amino acids. The V and J ends lost 4 bases and 3 bases respectively, with 10 bases between them. The CDR3 loop reads CASSPPDDYGYTF. In nucleotides, the CDR3 is TGTGCCAGCAGCCCCCCGGACGACTATGGCTACACCTTC. The entire variable domain, with the rest obtained from reference TRBV9 and TRBJ1-2, is as follows: DSGVTQTPKHLITATGQRVTLRCSPRSGDLSVYWYQQSLDQGLQFLIQYYNGEERAKGNILERFSAQQFPDLHSELNLSSLELGDSALYFCASSPPDDYGYTFGSGTRLTVV.

The CDR3 bases are TGTGCCAGCAGCCCCGAACGGGGAAGCGGGGGGGAAGATACGCAGTATTTT. It yields the protein CASSPERGSGGEDTQYF. The V call is TRBV3-1, the J call TRBJ2-3, with 10 positions matching TRBD2. CDR3 length: 17 amino acids. The V and J ends lost 4 bases and 5 bases, in that order; junction bases with no gene match: 12. Germline lookup yields CDR1 LGHDT and CDR2 YNNKEL (reference sequence).

As to this clonotype: A much larger clone is a single base away; this may be a read error. The rearrangement links TRBV29-1 to TRBJ1-2, with D possibly matching TRBD1 (6 bases). The V end was cut by 6 bases, the J end by 7 bases, with 15 bases between. CDR3 length: 12 amino acids. Germline V gives CDR1 SQVTM, CDR2 ANQGSEA. The CDR3 is CSVQGFGPGYTF. The CDR3 DNA sequence: TGCAGCGTCCAGGGGTTTGGCCCTGGCTACACCTTC. Full variable domain (remainder filled in from reference TRBV29-1 and TRBJ1-2): SAVISQKPSRDICQRGTSLTIQCQVDSQVTMMFWYRQQPGQSLTLIATANQGSEATYESGFVIDKFPISRPNLTFSTLTVSNMSPEDSSIYLCSVQGFGPGYTFGSGTRLTVV.

The sample holds a few counts of this clonotype. The chain recombines TRBV7-2 with TRBJ1-1, with D hard to call. Germline-derived CDR1 and CDR2 are SGHTA and FQGNSA. Deletions cut 2 bases from V and 6 bases from J, with 13 bases between. The CDR3 contains 14 residues. The CDR3 here is CASSLSPDLSEAFF. DNA of the CDR3: TGTGCCAGCAGCTTATCCCCGGACTTATCTGAAGCTTTCTTT. Using reference TRBV7-2 and TRBJ1-1 for the parts outside the CDR3, the full variable domain is GAGVSQSPSNKVTEKGKDVELRCDPISGHTALYWYRQSLGQGLEFLIYFQGNSAPDKSGLPSDRFSAERTGGSVSTLTIQRTQQEDSAVYLCASSLSPDLSEAFFGQGTRLTVV.

This clonotype was picked up a small number of times. CDR3 sequence: CASRHEIGVEGTQYF. Written as DNA, the CDR3 is TGTGCCAGCAGACACGAAATAGGGGTTGAAGGGACCCAGTACTTC. The chain uses TRBV7-9 and TRBJ2-5, with D tentatively TRBD1 (5 bases). The CDR3 is 15 residues long. Germline V lookup: CDR1 SEHNR, CDR2 FQNEAQ (reference sequence). The V gene lost 6 bases and the J gene lost 7 bases, with 21 bases spanning the gap.